The sequence of this TCR beta chain was determined in a study of T cells after yellow fever vaccination (dated by TCRdb to between 2019 and 2020). With respect to the entire study: Libraries from fractions with low cell numbers were prepared with the SMART-Seq v4 Ultra Low Input RNA kit. Bulk TCR alpha and beta repertoires were sequenced longitudinally to track T-cell clones before and after primary and booster YFV17D yellow fever vaccination. The cohort comprised two healthy male donors, one aged 18 to 30 and one aged 30 to 40 years. Bulk PBMC replicates and cell subsets were isolated from blood drawn at multiple timepoints before and after both primary and secondary immunization. What the research found in general, with its limitations: Computational filtering was required because FACS-sorted repertoires could contain abundant contaminating clonotypes from the bulk population. A small share of clonotypes was detected in both CD4 and CD8 compartments, with the overlap likely arising from convergent recombination. After the booster, most of the clones that had expanded following primary vaccination were detected again (almost 98% of CD4 and roughly nine tenths of CD8), which suggests that memory was broadly maintained. Compared with the primary T-cell response, the secondary T-cell response was faster but weaker, reaching its peak on day 5 rather than on day 15. Because only a couple of donors were included in the study, the extent to which the findings can be generalized is limited.

From its cysteine to its phenylalanine, the CDR3 spans 13 amino acids. Only CDR3 DNA remains: 39 bases, in frame from the first base. Cut back by 0 bases and 4 bases, the V and J ends lie 9 bases apart. CDR1 and CDR2 (DFQATT, SNEGSKA) derive from the germline V gene (reference sequence). TCR cDNA was made using 5'RACE template switching, a step that added a universal primer site and unique molecular identifiers. cDNA synthesis was primed from both the TCR alpha and TCR beta constant segments. Two PCR steps were used to amplify libraries, with sample barcodes and sequencing adapters being added in the second step. Sequencing of libraries was done on Illumina HiSeq 2500 (2x100 bp) or NovaSeq (2x150 bp). The source study handled its data this way. Reads were demultiplexed and collapsed into UMI consensus sequences with MIGEC, and V(D)J alignment was performed with MiXCR. Using edgeR on replicate PBMC samples, clonotypes were called vaccine-responding if FDR was below 0.01 and the log2 fold change was above 5 up to day 15. Each bulk clonotype was labeled CD4 or CD8 based on which sequenced repertoire, CD4 or CD8, contained the clonotype at higher abundance. TCRdb itself trimmed the public reads at Q25 with fastp, ran MiXCR and retained productive beta chains. Rows matching on CDR3 protein sequence are summarized as one entry with the most common DNA and genes. These V and J calls rely on TCRdb rather than the paper's analysis. This sample comprises approximately 550,000 distinct CDR3 sequences, approximately 15% of them detected only once. The top ten constitute about an eighth of the sample.

The table lists this clonotype with a few counts. Its antigen is currently not known. No quality values exist for individual bases; no much larger clone is one base distant. The meaning of the sample's treatment or condition label: live attenuated yellow fever vaccine strain. At each blood-draw timepoint, two biological replicates of bulk PBMCs were collected. PBMCs were isolated from peripheral blood using a standard Ficoll-Paque protocol. TriZol was used to extract RNA from bulk PBMCs, CD4 and CD8 fractions, and dextramer-positive and dextramer-negative fractions. This receptor was identified in a man between 25 and 39 years old who received the YFV17D yellow fever vaccine. The chain links TRBV20-1 with TRBJ2-5; no D gene call is confident. The sample in question was PBMCs, obtained on the day of the yellow fever booster vaccination. This receptor carries the CDR3 CSARENSGETQYF. The base sequence is TGCAGTGCTAGAGAGAATTCGGGAGAGACCCAGTACTTC.